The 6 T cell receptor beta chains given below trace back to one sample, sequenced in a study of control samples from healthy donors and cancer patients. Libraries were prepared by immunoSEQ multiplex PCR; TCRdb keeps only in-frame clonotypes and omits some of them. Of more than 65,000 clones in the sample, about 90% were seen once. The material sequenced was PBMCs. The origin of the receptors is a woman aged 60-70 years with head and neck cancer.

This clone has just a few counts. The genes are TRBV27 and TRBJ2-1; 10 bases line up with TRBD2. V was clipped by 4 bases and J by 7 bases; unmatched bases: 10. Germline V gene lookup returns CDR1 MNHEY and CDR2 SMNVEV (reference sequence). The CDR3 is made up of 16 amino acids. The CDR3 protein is CASSSGRLAGENEQFF. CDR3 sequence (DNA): TGTGCCAGCAGTTCCGGCCGGCTAGCGGGAGAGAATGAGCAGTTCTTC.

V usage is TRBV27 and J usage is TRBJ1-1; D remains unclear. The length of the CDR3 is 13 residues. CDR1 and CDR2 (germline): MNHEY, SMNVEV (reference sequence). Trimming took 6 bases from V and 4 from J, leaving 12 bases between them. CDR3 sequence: CASREKGFTEAFF. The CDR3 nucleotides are TGTGCCAGCAGAGAAAAGGGTTTCACTGAAGCTTTCTTT.

The CDR3 loop reads CASSLTRGPDTQYF. The CDR3 bases are TGTGCCAGCAGTTTAACGCGGGGGCCAGATACGCAGTATTTT. This chain joins TRBV28 and TRBJ2-3, with D possibly matching TRBD2 (7 bases). Germline V gives CDR1 MDHEN, CDR2 SYDVKM. There are 14 residues in the CDR3. Trimming took 2 bases from V and 4 from J, leaving 10 bases between them.

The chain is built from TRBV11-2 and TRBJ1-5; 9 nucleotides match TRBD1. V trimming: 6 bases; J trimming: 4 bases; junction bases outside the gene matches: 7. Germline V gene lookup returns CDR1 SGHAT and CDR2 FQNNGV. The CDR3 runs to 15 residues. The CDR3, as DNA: TGTGCCAGCAGTTACAGGGGGCTTAGGAATCAGCCCCAGCATTTT. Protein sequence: CASSYRGLRNQPQHF.

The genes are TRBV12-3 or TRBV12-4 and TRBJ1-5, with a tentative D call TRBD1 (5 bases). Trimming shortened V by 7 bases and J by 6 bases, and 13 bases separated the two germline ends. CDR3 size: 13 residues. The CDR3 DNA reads TGTGCCAGCAATCTCGGGGGGGGTCAGCCCCAGCATTTT. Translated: CASNLGGGQPQHF.

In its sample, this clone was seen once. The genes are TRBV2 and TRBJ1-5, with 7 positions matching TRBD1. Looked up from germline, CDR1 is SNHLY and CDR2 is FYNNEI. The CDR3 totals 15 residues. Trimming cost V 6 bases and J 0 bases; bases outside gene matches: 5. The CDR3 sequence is CASSGTANSNQPQHF. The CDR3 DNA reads TGTGCCAGCAGCGGGACAGCGAATAGCAATCAGCCCCAGCATTTT.